These T cell receptor beta chains were read from a single sample in a study of T cell responses to AZD1222 COVID-19 vaccine. Produced via immunoSEQ multiplex PCR; TCRdb's table is partial and in-frame only. The repertoire includes around 110,000 clones, around 90% of them detected once, and 4.8% sits in the top ten. Here the sequenced sample was peripheral blood, taken 28 days after the second AZD1222 dose. These receptors all stem from an adult who received the AZD1222 COVID-19 vaccine. Each CDR3 is given with its conserved first and last residue. The D gene is left open where the match is weak. Clone size is given for some rows only: seen once, a few or many times, or a class if the clone is expanded.

V	J	size	D	CDR3	DNA
TRBV19	TRBJ1-5	-	TRBD1	CATTGSSLDQPQHF	TGTGCCACGACAGGGAGTAGCCTTGATCAGCCCCAGCATTTT
TRBV28	TRBJ1-5	-	-	CASGRPNQPQHF	TGTGCCAGTGGACGGCCCAATCAGCCCCAGCATTTT
TRBV4-3	TRBJ1-1	-	-	CASSQDWGSWTEAFF	TGCGCCAGCAGCCAAGATTGGGGGAGTTGGACTGAAGCTTTCTTT
TRBV29-1	TRBJ2-7	-	-	CSVVSGAYEQYF	TGCAGCGTCGTCTCAGGGGCCTACGAGCAGTACTTC
TRBV28	TRBJ1-4	-	TRBD1	CASSGGQGREKLFF	TGTGCCAGCAGTGGGGGACAGGGGAGAGAAAAACTGTTTTTT
TRBV3-1/TRBV3-2	TRBJ2-6	once	-	CASSQPSGANVLTF	TGTGCCAGCAGCCAACCCTCTGGGGCCAACGTCCTGACTTTC
TRBV6-6	TRBJ1-3	-	-	CASAGLNENTIYF	TGTGCCAGCGCCGGATTGAATGAAAACACCATATATTTT
TRBV29-1	TRBJ1-1	-	TRBD1	CSVRQGTGTEAFF	TGCAGCGTGAGACAGGGGACGGGGACTGAAGCTTTCTTT
TRBV6-5	TRBJ1-5	-	-	CASSLGASNQPQHF	TGTGCCAGCAGTCTAGGGGCTAGCAATCAGCCCCAGCATTTT
TRBV6-5	TRBJ1-5	-	-	CASSYSSVNQPQHF	TGTGCCAGCAGTTACTCTTCAGTCAATCAGCCCCAGCATTTT
TRBV3-1/TRBV3-2	TRBJ2-5	-	TRBD1	CASSQEQGAWETQYF	TGTGCCAGCAGCCAAGAACAGGGGGCTTGGGAGACCCAGTACTTC
TRBV4-2	TRBJ2-5	-	TRBD2	CASSQDRERGVIETQYF	TGTGCCAGCAGCCAAGATCGAGAGCGGGGGGTTATTGAGACCCAGTACTTC
TRBV2	TRBJ2-5	-	-	CASGGYQETQYF	TGTGCCAGCGGGGGCTACCAAGAGACCCAGTACTTC
TRBV5-4	TRBJ2-7	-	-	CASSPGGRGPYEQYF	TGTGCCAGCAGCCCCGGGGGCAGGGGACCCTACGAGCAGTACTTC
TRBV3-1/TRBV3-2	TRBJ2-5	-	-	CASSQGPAAGFRKTQYF	TGTGCCAGCAGCCAAGGTCCAGCGGCGGGTTTTCGGAAGACCCAGTACTTC
TRBV9	TRBJ2-3	-	TRBD2	CASQKGTSGNGDTQYF	TGTGCCAGCCAGAAAGGGACTAGCGGAAACGGGGATACGCAGTATTTT
TRBV19	TRBJ1-4	-	-	CASSIGTATNEKLFF	TGTGCCAGTAGTATAGGGACAGCAACTAATGAAAAACTGTTTTTT
TRBV27	TRBJ2-7	-	-	CASSLARVPYEQYF	TGTGCCAGCAGTTTAGCCAGGGTACCCTACGAGCAGTACTTC
TRBV3-1/TRBV3-2	TRBJ1-6	-	-	CASSPEVGFNSPLHF	TGTGCCAGCAGTCCCGAGGTCGGGTTTAATTCACCCCTCCACTTT
TRBV19	TRBJ1-4	-	-	CASSIGTTSLPTNEKLFF	TGTGCCAGTAGTATAGGGACTACGTCATTACCAACTAATGAAAAACTGTTTTTT
TRBV4-3	TRBJ2-1	-	TRBD2	CASSQGGLAGPGEQFF	TGCGCCAGCAGCCAAGGGGGACTAGCGGGCCCCGGTGAGCAGTTCTTC
TRBV3-1/TRBV3-2	TRBJ2-3	-	-	CASSTGVLRTQYF	TGTGCCAGCAGCACGGGGGTCCTCCGTACGCAGTATTTT
TRBV19	TRBJ1-2	once	TRBD1	CASSRDSLYGYTF	TGTGCCAGTAGTAGGGACAGCCTCTATGGCTACACCTTC
TRBV18	TRBJ1-1	-	-	CASSQGRVSEAFF	TGTGCCAGCTCACAAGGCAGGGTCAGTGAAGCTTTCTTT
TRBV5-4	TRBJ2-7	-	-	CASSWDNYEQYF	TGTGCCAGCAGCTGGGACAACTACGAGCAGTACTTC
TRBV28	TRBJ2-7	-	TRBD2	CASRLAGAYEQYF	TGTGCCAGTCGACTAGCGGGGGCCTACGAGCAGTACTTC
TRBV19	TRBJ1-5	-	TRBD1	CASNGQGWYSNQPQHF	TGTGCCAGTAACGGACAGGGATGGTATAGCAATCAGCCCCAGCATTTT
TRBV5-6	TRBJ1-1	-	-	CASSLGRDEGERAFF	TGTGCCAGCAGCTTGGGGCGGGATGAAGGTGAAAGAGCTTTCTTT
TRBV19	TRBJ2-7	-	-	CASSIASNYEQYF	TGTGCCAGTAGTATCGCTAGCAACTACGAGCAGTACTTC
TRBV4-3	TRBJ2-6	-	-	CASSQGKQGLGSGANVLTF	TGCGCCAGCAGCCAAGGAAAACAGGGCCTCGGCTCTGGGGCCAACGTCCTGACTTTC
TRBV5-6	TRBJ1-5	-	-	CASSLADEGGQPQHF	TGTGCCAGCAGCTTGGCCGATGAGGGGGGTCAGCCCCAGCATTTT
TRBV29-1	TRBJ1-2	-	-	CSVQGAAGGYTF	TGCAGCGTTCAAGGGGCCGCGGGGGGCTACACCTTC
TRBV3-1/TRBV3-2	TRBJ1-2	-	-	CASSWVAGGYTF	TGTGCCAGCAGCTGGGTCGCCGGTGGCTACACCTTC
TRBV4-1	TRBJ1-2	-	-	CASAETGANYGYTF	TGCGCCAGCGCTGAGACGGGGGCTAACTATGGCTACACCTTC
TRBV18	TRBJ1-5	-	-	CASSPTVVTYSNQPQHF	TGTGCCAGCTCACCGACCGTAGTTACTTATAGCAATCAGCCCCAGCATTTT
TRBV7-2	TRBJ2-1	-	TRBD2	CASSPGLAANEQFF	TGTGCCAGCAGCCCGGGACTAGCGGCCAATGAGCAGTTCTTC
TRBV6-5	TRBJ1-1	-	-	CASNLQGWSEAFF	TGTGCCAGCAACCTACAGGGATGGTCTGAAGCTTTCTTT
TRBV3-1/TRBV3-2	TRBJ1-4	once	-	CASSQHHAAVRKLFF	TGTGCCAGCAGCCAACATCACGCGGCGGTGAGGAAACTGTTTTTT
TRBV6-2/TRBV6-3	TRBJ2-3	-	-	CASSYSAGTSTDTQYF	TGTGCCAGCAGTTACTCGGCTGGGACTAGCACAGATACGCAGTATTTT
TRBV29-1	TRBJ2-3	-	TRBD1	CSVEQAGGADTQYF	TGCAGCGTTGAACAGGCAGGGGGCGCAGATACGCAGTATTTT
TRBV5-1	TRBJ1-2	-	-	CASSLEADSTLYGYTF	TGCGCCAGCAGCTTGGAGGCCGACAGCACCCTGTATGGCTACACCTTC
TRBV9	TRBJ2-5	-	TRBD2	CASSVLAGDSETQYF	TGTGCCAGCAGCGTACTAGCGGGGGATTCGGAGACCCAGTACTTC
TRBV18	TRBJ1-3	-	TRBD1	CASSPPGQGLGNTIYF	TGTGCCAGCTCACCACCTGGACAGGGATTGGGAAACACCATATATTTT
TRBV7-8	TRBJ2-5	few	TRBD2	CASSLSRDYDRGTQYF	TGTGCCAGCAGCTTAAGCAGGGACTACGATCGCGGGACCCAGTACTTC
TRBV18	TRBJ1-5	-	-	CASSPPGGNQPQHF	TGTGCCAGCTCACCACCGGGCGGGAATCAGCCCCAGCATTTT
TRBV6-5	TRBJ2-7	-	-	CASSSVGLSLEQYF	TGTGCCAGCAGTTCCGTGGGACTGTCGCTCGAGCAGTACTTC
TRBV21-1	TRBJ2-6	-	-	CASSKGTDGNSGANVLTF	TGTGCCAGCAGCAAAGGAACGGACGGGAACTCTGGGGCCAACGTCCTGACTTTC
TRBV5-1	TRBJ2-5	-	-	CASSFQGTQETQYF	TGCGCCAGCAGCTTCCAGGGAACCCAAGAGACCCAGTACTTC